This TCR beta chain is from a study of blood T cell repertoires in COVID-19. Study-wide background: Samples of COVID-19 (acute and convalescent) were obtained from the United States, Italy and Spain. PBMCs, B-cell-depleted T cells, or T cells were the source of the cDNA or gDNA that made up the material.

As originally analysed: Using reference gene primer amplification, nucleated cell counts were estimated. The method was immunoSEQ multiplex PCR; TCRdb's version includes in-frame clones alone and lacks a portion of them. Clonal size and the V and J genes are those of that table, whereas D and trimming came from the DNA. The sample has around 95,000 clones, roughly nine tenths seen once; the top ten hold approximately 7%. This CDR3 comprises 15 residues. In germline, CDR1 is SGHTA, CDR2 FQGNSA. J lost 6 bases, V lost 5 bases, and 5 bases had no gene match. The clonotype was recovered from a man aged 25 to 40 in a cohort sampled during active COVID-19. The sample comprised peripheral blood. The chain recombines TRBV7-2 with TRBJ2-1; TRBD2 matches 12 bases. The CDR3 DNA sequence: TGTGCCAGCAGCCTAGGACTAGCGGGGACCAATGAGCAGTTCTTC. Amino acids: CASSLGLAGTNEQFF. The whole variable domain, remainder taken from reference TRBV7-2 and TRBJ2-1, is GAGVSQSPSNKVTEKGKDVELRCDPISGHTALYWYRQSLGQGLEFLIYFQGNSAPDKSGLPSDRFSAERTGGSVSTLTIQRTQQEDSAVYLCASSLGLAGTNEQFFGPGTRLTVL.